This T cell receptor beta chain was retrieved from a study of T cell responses to AZD1222 COVID-19 vaccine. Study conclusions and caveats: There were repertoire samples only from the period after the peak T cell response. Among spike-specific TCRs, nearly half reportedly target unmutated variant regions. CD4 TCRs linked to vaccination spanned spike, dominating at 160-218 and 743-854.

Of note for this clone: Its antigen is unknown.

Method: immunoSEQ multiplex PCR; TCRdb's copy keeps in-frame clones and lacks some. The sample includes 90,000 to 110,000 clones, around 76% seen only once; the top ten take 4% to 6%. CDR1 and CDR2 (germline): MNHEY, SVGAGI. V lost 0 bases, J lost 7 bases, and 15 bases lay in between. This CDR3 comprises 15 residues. The material sequenced was peripheral blood, taken on day 0 of AZD1222 vaccination. The genes are TRBV6-5 and TRBJ1-1, with D possibly TRBD1 on 5 matching bases. The TCR sequence derives from an adult in good health. The CDR3 nucleotides are TGTGCCAGCAGTTACTCGAGGGGTTCGGGTGTTGAAGCTTTCTTT. Amino acid sequence: CASSYSRGSGVEAFF.